A single sample is the source of the 7 T cell receptor beta chains below, sequenced in a study of cytomegalovirus exposure and HLA in healthy donors. The PCR used 60 Vbeta and 13 Jbeta primers. Repertoires were generated with immunoSEQ multiplex PCR, while TCRdb's copy carries only in-frame clones and drops some. The repertoire has about 130,000 clones, around three quarters of them found once; the top ten carry about 2%. The sequenced sample was PBMCs. These receptors originate from a man aged 18 to 29 in good health and CMV-seronegative.

The V and J genes are TRBV6-6 and TRBJ2-3; 13 bases align to TRBD2. CDR1 and CDR2 from the germline V gene are MNHNY and SVGAGI (reference sequence). The CDR3 has 14 amino acids. Trimming at V came to 11 bases and at J to 5 bases, leaving 7 bases not matched to a gene. The DNA of the CDR3 is TGTGCCTGTGGGACTAGCGGGACCCTAGATACGCAGTATTTT. As protein: CACGTSGTLDTQYF.

This clone has only one observation. The chain couples TRBV2 to TRBJ2-1; possibly TRBD2 for D (5 bases). V gave up 6 bases and J gave up 12 bases, with 21 bases separating them. Per germline, CDR1 SNHLY and CDR2 FYNNEI. CDR3 size: 14 residues. CDR3 sequence: CASSERRRGCGQFF. CDR3 nucleotide sequence: TGTGCCAGCAGCGAAAGGAGGAGAGGCTGTGGGCAGTTCTTC.

Only one count was recorded for this clone. The J gene is TRBJ1-1, the V gene TRBV5-1, with unresolved D. The CDR3 has 12 residues. Germline V gene sequence: CDR1 SGHRS, CDR2 YFSETQ. V was cut by 7 bases and J by 1 base, with 8 bases left in between. CDR3 loop: CASREGNTEAFF. The CDR3 DNA reads as TGCGCCAGCCGTGAGGGGAACACTGAAGCTTTCTTT. The full variable domain, rest sourced from reference TRBV5-1 and TRBJ1-1, is KAGVTQTPRYLIKTRGQQVTLSCSPISGHRSVSWYQQTPGQGLQFLFEYFSETQRNKGNFPGRFSGRQFSNSRSEMNVSTLELGDSALYLCASREGNTEAFFGQGTRLTVV.

The gene calls are TRBV7-3 and TRBJ2-2; the D gene is possibly TRBD2 (6 bases). V was pared by 5 bases and J by 5 bases, with 12 bases between. The CDR3 covers 14 residues. Per the germline V gene, CDR1 is SGHTA and CDR2 is FQGTGA. Here the CDR3 reads CASSLGGATGELFF. The CDR3 coding sequence is TGTGCCAGCAGCCTTGGAGGGGCGACCGGGGAGCTGTTTTTT.

The chain employs TRBV4-2 and TRBJ2-3; 7 nucleotides match TRBD2. J lost 4 bases, V lost 1 base, and 11 bases had no gene match. This CDR3 contains 17 residues. CDR1 is LGHNA and CDR2 is YNFKEQ in the germline V gene. CDR3 sequence (DNA): TGTGCCAGCAGCCAAGGTGGCGGGAGCTCTGGGCCAGATACGCAGTATTTT. Amino acids: CASSQGGGSSGPDTQYF.

This clone turned up a few times. This chain links TRBV10-3 with TRBJ2-3; tentatively, D is TRBD2 (6 bases). The CDR3 runs 16 residues. In germline, CDR1 is ENHRY, CDR2 SYGVKD. Trimming pared 2 bases from V and 2 bases from J, leaving 14 bases between. The CDR3 DNA sequence: TGTGCCATCAGTGAGCGAATAGCGGAATTCACAGATACGCAGTATTTT. Translating it yields CAISERIAEFTDTQYF.

This chain links TRBV6-5 with TRBJ1-1, with D unresolved. CDR1 is MNHEY and CDR2 is SVGAGI in the germline V gene. The length of the CDR3 is 16 residues. V lost 0 bases to trimming and J lost 1 base, with 12 bases between them. The CDR3 region is CASSYSSVARNTEAFF. The CDR3 DNA follows: TGTGCCAGCAGTTACTCGAGCGTGGCAAGGAACACTGAAGCTTTCTTT.